Listed below are T cell receptor beta chains from one sample, sequenced in a study of blood T cell repertoires in COVID-19. Using immunoSEQ multiplex PCR, the repertoire was profiled, and TCRdb retains in-frame clones only, with some absent. Here the sample spans around 250,000 clones, roughly 87% being singletons. Sequencing was carried out using peripheral blood. Receptors originate from a human donor in a cohort sampled during active COVID-19. Each CDR3 is given with its conserved first and last residue. The D gene is left open where the match is weak. Expanded clones are given a class, and other clones once, few, many or no size at all.

V gene,clone size,J gene,D gene,CDR3 protein,CDR3 DNA
TRBV3-1/TRBV3-2,-,TRBJ2-5,TRBD2,CASSQDRDLAGPQETQYF,TGTGCCAGCAGCCAAGATCGAGACCTAGCGGGGCCACAAGAGACCCAGTACTTC
TRBV7-7,-,TRBJ1-2,-,CASSPGAYGYTF,TGTGCTAGCAGCCCAGGGGCATATGGCTACACCTTC
TRBV30,once,TRBJ1-1,-,CAWSGLLNTEAFF,TGTGCCTGGAGTGGGCTTCTGAACACTGAAGCTTTCTTT
TRBV19,-,TRBJ1-1,TRBD1,CASRDRGLGTEAFF,TGTGCCAGTAGAGACAGGGGACTCGGCACTGAAGCTTTCTTT
TRBV6-1,once,TRBJ1-1,TRBD1,CASSEIQGAGNTEAFF,TGTGCCAGCAGTGAAATCCAGGGGGCAGGGAACACTGAAGCTTTCTTT
TRBV4-3,once,TRBJ2-7,TRBD1,CASSHRDRNYEQYF,TGCGCCAGCAGCCATCGGGACAGGAACTACGAGCAGTACTTC
TRBV29-1,-,TRBJ1-1,-,CSAELGGNTEAFF,TGCAGCGCCGAGCTCGGGGGAAACACTGAAGCTTTCTTT
TRBV6-2/TRBV6-3,-,TRBJ2-3,TRBD2,CASSYSMGGSTDTQYF,TGTGCCAGCAGTTACTCGATGGGGGGGAGCACAGATACGCAGTATTTT
TRBV7-8,-,TRBJ1-1,-,CASSFGGDTEAFF,TGTGCCAGCAGCTTCGGCGGGGACACTGAAGCTTTCTTT
TRBV28,-,TRBJ1-2,TRBD1,CASSSITRDRGRSGYTF,TGTGCCAGCAGCTCAATTACCCGGGACAGGGGGCGGAGTGGCTACACCTTC
TRBV10-3,-,TRBJ1-2,TRBD1,CAIRWTGTNYGYTF,TGTGCCATCAGGTGGACAGGGACGAACTATGGCTACACCTTC
TRBV7-8,-,TRBJ1-1,-,CASSLATGNTEAFF,TGTGCCAGCAGCTTAGCGACGGGAAACACTGAAGCTTTCTTT
TRBV9,-,TRBJ2-1,-,CASSVDPLYNEQFF,TGTGCCAGCAGCGTAGATCCACTCTACAATGAGCAGTTCTTC
TRBV27,-,TRBJ2-6,-,CASSWRVGANVLTF,TGTGCCAGCAGTTGGAGGGTTGGGGCCAACGTCCTGACTTTC
TRBV5-6,-,TRBJ2-5,-,CASSPDSSETQYF,TGTGCCAGCAGCCCGGACAGCTCCGAGACCCAGTACTTC
TRBV19,-,TRBJ2-7,TRBD2,CASSTRTSGRYEQYF,TGTGCCAGTAGTACCAGGACTAGCGGGAGGTACGAGCAGTACTTC
TRBV7-2,-,TRBJ2-7,TRBD1,CASTVIRDRGNEQYF,TGTGCCAGCACCGTTATCAGGGACAGGGGGAACGAGCAGTACTTC
TRBV9,-,TRBJ2-3,-,CASSGGLSQGDTQYF,TGTGCCAGCAGCGGGGGACTGTCCCAAGGAGATACGCAGTATTTT
TRBV6-6,few,TRBJ2-2,TRBD1,CASSLAPGSGQGRGNGELFF,TGTGCCAGCAGCTTAGCTCCGGGTTCCGGACAGGGGAGAGGGAACGGGGAGCTGTTTTTT
TRBV6-5,-,TRBJ1-2,TRBD1,CASSYGQGAYPYGYTF,TGTGCCAGCAGTTACGGACAGGGGGCGTACCCGTATGGCTACACCTTC
TRBV6-2/TRBV6-3,once,TRBJ1-2,-,CASSLIRGSQGGYGYTF,TGTGCCAGCAGTTTGATTCGGGGGAGTCAGGGAGGCTATGGCTACACCTTC
TRBV6-2/TRBV6-3,once,TRBJ2-1,-,CASSPLRTANNEQFF,TGTGCCAGCAGCCCTCTTAGGACAGCAAACAATGAGCAGTTCTTC
TRBV11-2,few,TRBJ2-3,TRBD2,CASSTGGNTDTQYF,TGTGCCAGCAGCACGGGGGGGAACACAGATACGCAGTATTTT
TRBV7-9,-,TRBJ2-3,TRBD2,CASSARLAGALTQYF,TGTGCCAGCAGCGCAAGACTAGCGGGGGCACTTACGCAGTATTTT
TRBV6-2/TRBV6-3,-,TRBJ2-7,-,CASSKPQGTYEQYF,TGTGCCAGCAGTAAACCACAGGGAACCTACGAGCAGTACTTC
TRBV28,-,TRBJ2-6,TRBD1,CASSPRLQGAGGANVLTF,TGTGCCAGCAGTCCTCGACTACAGGGGGCGGGAGGGGCCAACGTCCTGACTTTC
TRBV19,few,TRBJ2-7,-,CASSTSASSSYEQYF,TGTGCCAGTAGTACTTCTGCTTCGAGCTCCTACGAGCAGTACTTC
TRBV18,-,TRBJ1-2,-,CASSPLSSGNYGYTF,TGTGCCAGCTCACCACTGAGCAGCGGAAACTATGGCTACACCTTC
TRBV12-3/TRBV12-4,-,TRBJ1-4,-,CASSLGRSKLFF,TGTGCCAGCAGTTTAGGTAGATCAAAACTGTTTTTT
TRBV5-1,-,TRBJ2-3,TRBD1,CASKPDRASNTQYF,TGCGCCAGCAAACCAGACAGGGCCTCAAATACGCAGTATTTT
TRBV30,once,TRBJ1-3,TRBD1,CAWSSGQDPTGNTIYF,TGTGCCTGGAGTTCAGGACAGGACCCGACTGGAAACACCATATATTTT
TRBV28,-,TRBJ1-4,-,CASSVFKDLGGTNEKLFF,TGTGCCAGCAGTGTGTTTAAGGATTTGGGAGGAACTAATGAAAAACTGTTTTTT
TRBV24-1,once,TRBJ1-2,TRBD1,CATSETGLGYTF,TGTGCCACCAGTGAGACAGGGCTTGGCTACACCTTC
TRBV4-2,-,TRBJ2-7,TRBD2,CASSPGPGTSYEQYF,TGTGCCAGCAGCCCGGGGCCTGGGACTAGCTACGAGCAGTACTTC
TRBV18,-,TRBJ2-3,TRBD2,CASSPRPPGTSGGLYTDTQYF,TGTGCCAGCTCACCACGGCCGCCCGGGACTAGCGGGGGGCTTTACACAGATACGCAGTATTTT
TRBV18,few,TRBJ2-7,TRBD1,CASSPQDRTSSYEQYF,TGTGCCAGCTCACCTCAGGACAGGACCAGCTCCTACGAGCAGTACTTC
TRBV19,-,TRBJ1-5,-,CASMVGDTLNQPQHF,TGTGCCAGTATGGTGGGAGACACACTAAATCAGCCCCAGCATTTT
TRBV7-3,once,TRBJ2-5,TRBD1,CASSAHGTGIQETQYF,TGTGCCAGCAGCGCGCACGGGACAGGTATCCAAGAGACCCAGTACTTC